The 2 T cell receptor beta chains in this list originate from one sample, sequenced in a study of post-analysis software for immune sequencing data. Study results and limitations: Higher frequency in patients than in controls was seen for about 5 TRBV segments, with TRBV5-6, TRBV5-1 and TRBV20-1 among them.

Their antigens are not known. The library was made from cDNA and included unique molecular identifiers. TCRdb independently ran MiXCR on the PCR reads; one entry per CDR3 protein. Among 750,000 to 950,000 distinct CDR3 sequences listed, around 46% were seen once. Source material: blood. Source of these receptors: a girl aged 5 to 17 with multiple sclerosis.

This clonotype was counted between two and nine times. The chain combines TRBV10-3 with TRBJ2-7; D remains ambiguous. V was clipped by 2 bases and J by 6 bases, with 11 bases between them. Per the germline V gene, CDR1 is ENHRY and CDR2 is SYGVKD. The CDR3 runs to 13 residues. Here the CDR3 DNA reads TGTGCCATCAGTGAGGCGGCCCAATCCGAGCAGTACTTC. Translation gives CAISEAAQSEQYF.

The chain is built from TRBV5-1 and TRBJ2-5; 7 bases are a match to TRBD2. This CDR3 is 15 amino acids long. The ends lost 3 bases at V and 5 bases at J; junction bases unmatched: 10. Germline CDR1 SGHRS, CDR2 YFSETQ. The CDR3 spells CASSWGGLTRETQYF. DNA for the CDR3: TGCGCCAGCAGCTGGGGGGGACTCACTCGGGAGACCCAGTACTTC. The full variable domain, rest sourced from reference TRBV5-1 and TRBJ2-5, is KAGVTQTPRYLIKTRGQQVTLSCSPISGHRSVSWYQQTPGQGLQFLFEYFSETQRNKGNFPGRFSGRQFSNSRSEMNVSTLELGDSALYLCASSWGGLTRETQYFGPGTRLLVL.